One sample yielded the 21 T cell receptor beta chains listed below, sequenced in a study of blood T cell repertoires in COVID-19. Profiling relied on immunoSEQ multiplex PCR, and the TCRdb table lists in-frame clones only, not all of them. The data show about 380,000 clones, over 65% seen once. Sequencing was performed on peripheral blood. The receptors stem from a human donor with acute or convalescent COVID-19. The donor label of this sample is uncertain.

In this sample, this clone turned up a few times. This rearrangement joins TRBV7-2 to TRBJ2-2, with TRBD2 identical over 14 bases. Germline V gene data show CDR1 as SGHTA and CDR2 as FQGNSA. With 5 bases clipped from V and 3 bases from J, the junction kept 11 bases outside the gene matches. This CDR3 is built from 19 residues. The CDR3 coding sequence is TGTGCCAGCAGCAAAACTAGACTAGCGGGGGGGAGAGACACCGGGGAGCTGTTTTTT. Protein product: CASSKTRLAGGRDTGELFF.

The chain joins TRBV18 to TRBJ1-4; 8 nucleotides agree with TRBD1. Germline CDR1 reads KGHSH; CDR2 reads LQKENI. The CDR3 loop spans 15 amino acids. J lost 8 bases, V lost 2 bases, and 7 bases had no gene match. CDR3 amino acids: CASSPLDRALEKLFF. The CDR3 DNA reads as TGTGCCAGCTCACCATTGGACAGGGCGCTGGAAAAACTGTTTTTT. Using reference TRBV18 and TRBJ1-4 for the parts outside the CDR3, the full variable domain is NAGVMQNPRHLVRRRGQEARLRCSPMKGHSHVYWYRQLPEEGLKFMVYLQKENIIDESGMPKERFSAEFPKEGPSILRIQQVVRGDSAAYFCASSPLDRALEKLFFGSGTQLSVL.

The chain carries TRBV14 and TRBJ1-1; possible D gene TRBD1, 5 bases. Germline CDR1 and CDR2: SGHDN and FVKESK. There are 14 residues in the CDR3. V was trimmed by 2 bases and J by 1 base, leaving 8 bases between them. The CDR3 is CASSQWGGNTEAFF. In DNA, the CDR3 is TGTGCCAGCAGCCAATGGGGGGGGAACACTGAAGCTTTCTTT.

The chain combines TRBV7-2 with TRBJ2-1, with TRBD2 identical over 13 bases. V lost 5 bases and J lost 2; bases outside the gene matches: 9. Germline lookup yields CDR1 SGHTA and CDR2 FQGNSA. The CDR3 is 18 amino acids. CDR3 residues: CASSPRTSGGITYNEQFF. The CDR3 DNA follows: TGTGCCAGCAGCCCCCGGACTAGCGGGGGTATAACCTACAATGAGCAGTTCTTC.

In its sample, this clone was seen a few times. The rearrangement joins TRBV27 to TRBJ2-2; 7 bases agree with TRBD1. J gave up 3 bases and V 7 bases, and 8 bases lay outside the gene matches. Germline CDR1 and CDR2: MNHEY and SMNVEV (reference sequence). The CDR3 is 15 amino acids. The CDR3 region has the DNA TGTGCCAGCACCTATAGGGGACAGCACACCGGGGAGCTGTTTTTT. It specifies CASTYRGQHTGELFF.

The chain combines TRBV2 with TRBJ2-2, with a weak D call TRBD2 (6 bases). V lost 6 bases, J lost 7 bases, and 15 bases lay in between. CDR3 size: 14 residues. Germline V gives CDR1 SNHLY, CDR2 FYNNEI. The CDR3 spells CASSSLGGGGELFF. The CDR3 DNA reads TGTGCCAGCAGCTCCTTGGGAGGAGGCGGGGAGCTGTTTTTT.

The chain employs TRBV3-1 (or the pseudogene TRBV3-2) and TRBJ1-2; D is undetermined. This CDR3 region has 11 residues. The V end lost 10 bases, the J end lost 4 bases, and 10 bases lay between the germline ends. CDR1 and CDR2 (germline): LGHDT, YNNKEL (reference sequence). CDR3 coding DNA: TGTGCCACCGGTGAGGGCTATGGCTACACCTTC. Translating it yields CATGEGYGYTF.

The genes are TRBV5-1 and TRBJ2-3; 7 nucleotides line up with TRBD1. The CDR3 has 14 residues. Germline CDR1 reads SGHRS; CDR2 reads YFSETQ. J was trimmed by 0 bases and V by 9 bases; bases with no gene match: 7. The CDR3 is CATRGQTSTDTQYF. The CDR3 DNA reads TGCGCCACCCGGGGACAGACCAGCACAGATACGCAGTATTTT.

The rearrangement uses TRBV14 and TRBJ1-2; no clear D gene. Germline V CDR1 and CDR2: SGHDN, FVKESK. The CDR3 extends over 13 amino acids. V was shortened by 0 bases and J by 4 bases, with 6 bases between the two germline ends. This CDR3 reads CASSQDLAYGYTF. The CDR3 nucleotides read TGTGCCAGCAGCCAAGATCTGGCCTATGGCTACACCTTC.

V gene TRBV2 combines with J gene TRBJ1-1, with D possibly TRBD1 on 5 matching bases. The CDR3 length is 15 residues. V dropped 7 bases and J dropped 1 base, with 16 bases sitting between them. Germline V CDR1 and CDR2: SNHLY, FYNNEI. The CDR3 bases are TGTGCCAGCAAAAGGCAGGGATCAGCGAACACTGAAGCTTTCTTT. Translation gives CASKRQGSANTEAFF.

The chain is built from TRBV4-1 and TRBJ1-5, with D perhaps matching TRBD1 (5 bases). Trimming cost V 3 bases and J 0 bases, with 9 bases left between them. This CDR3 comprises 15 residues. Germline V gene sequence: CDR1 MGHRA, CDR2 YSYEKL. CDR3 sequence: CASSHSTVSNQPQHF. In DNA, the CDR3 is TGCGCCAGCAGCCATTCGACAGTTAGCAATCAGCCCCAGCATTTT.

The chain combines TRBV27 with TRBJ2-7; 11 bases align to TRBD1. This CDR3 region has 14 residues. CDR1 MNHEY and CDR2 SMNVEV come from the germline V gene (reference sequence). J lost 7 bases, V lost 7 bases, and 9 bases had no gene match. The CDR3 protein is CASMPPGQGGEQYF. CDR3 DNA sequence: TGTGCCAGCATGCCCCCGGGACAGGGGGGTGAGCAGTACTTC.

The chain couples TRBV28 to TRBJ1-1, with D perhaps matching TRBD1 (6 bases). The CDR3 loop spans 13 amino acids. CDR1 is MDHEN, CDR2 SYDVKM, per germline. Trimming pared 6 bases from V and 4 bases from J, leaving 12 bases between. The CDR3 bases are TGTGCCAGCAGGCAGGGGCCGGGCACTGAAGCTTTCTTT. It codes for CASRQGPGTEAFF.

This chain joins TRBV2 and TRBJ2-4; D is possibly TRBD1 (6 bases). The CDR3 covers 16 residues. The V gene lost 0 bases and the J gene lost 0 bases, with 9 bases spanning the gap. Germline V gives CDR1 SNHLY, CDR2 FYNNEI. The CDR3 DNA reads TGTGCCAGCAGTGAAGCGGGGGCGGGAGCCAAAAACATTCAGTACTTC. Its protein product is CASSEAGAGAKNIQYF.

The chain joins TRBV11-2 to TRBJ2-3; 9 positions match TRBD2. CDR3 length: 16 residues. V shed 0 bases, J shed 4 bases, and the junction held 5 bases outside the gene matches. The germline gives CDR1 SGHAT, CDR2 FQNNGV. The CDR3 region is CASSLDAGGGADTQYF. The CDR3 DNA follows: TGTGCCAGCAGCTTAGATGCAGGCGGGGGGGCAGATACGCAGTATTTT.

In this sample, this clone turned up a few times. Other nucleotide sequences from this sample produce the same CDR3. J is TRBJ1-1 and V is TRBV6-5; a weak D match, TRBD1 (5 bases). Trimming removed 2 bases at V and 5 bases at J, with 9 bases between. Germline CDR1 reads MNHEY; CDR2 reads SVGAGI. CDR3 length: 13 residues. CDR3 in DNA: TGTGCCAGCAGTTACCCCGGGGGAACTGAAGCTTTCTTT. This translates into CASSYPGGTEAFF.

The chain joins TRBV19 to TRBJ1-1; possible D gene TRBD1, 6 bases. The germline V gene encodes CDR1 LNHDA and CDR2 SQIVND (reference sequence). The CDR3 consists of 14 residues. V dropped 9 bases and J dropped 4 bases, with 18 bases sitting between them. CDR3 sequence (DNA): TGTGCCAGCGCGGGGGCTACGGGTGGCACTGAAGCTTTCTTT. Its protein product is CASAGATGGTEAFF. The whole variable domain, filled in from reference TRBV19 and TRBJ1-1, reads DGGITQSPKYLFRKEGQNVTLSCEQNLNHDAMYWYRQDPGQGLRLIYYSQIVNDFQKGDIAEGYSVSREKKESFPLTVTSAQKNPTAFYLCASAGATGGTEAFFGQGTRLTVV.

This clone turned up a few times. The gene calls are TRBV6-4 and TRBJ2-1; TRBD2 is a possible D gene (5 bases). Germline V CDR1 and CDR2: MRHNA, SNTAGT. The V end was cut by 7 bases, the J end by 16 bases, with 20 bases between. The CDR3 runs 12 residues. CDR3 in amino acids: CASTRRGLYYFF. The CDR3 nucleotides read TGTGCCAGCACCCGCAGAGGACTTTACTACTTCTTC.

V and J are TRBV7-9 and TRBJ2-2; 9 bases are a match to TRBD1. With V trimmed by 5 bases and J by 5 bases, 12 bases remained unmatched. CDR1 is SEHNR, CDR2 FQNEAQ, per germline (reference sequence). This CDR3 is built from 17 residues. CDR3 DNA sequence: TGTGCCAGCAGCGCCAACAAGGGACAGGGTAGTACCGGGGAGCTGTTTTTT. Translation gives CASSANKGQGSTGELFF.

This clone was found a few times. The chain combines TRBV15 with TRBJ2-3; D may be TRBD2 (6 bases). This CDR3 is 14 amino acids long. V dropped 6 bases and J dropped 4 bases, with 14 bases sitting between them. The germline CDR1 and CDR2 sequences are LNHNV and YYDKDF (reference sequence). CDR3 in amino acids: CATRRRAISDTQYF. For the CDR3, the DNA is TGTGCCACCAGGCGGAGGGCCATCTCAGATACGCAGTATTTT.

The rearrangement joins TRBV6-5 to TRBJ2-2; 7 nucleotides line up with TRBD1. The germline V gene has CDR1 MNHEY and CDR2 SVGAGI. This CDR3 contains 15 residues. With 5 bases clipped from V and 0 bases from J, the junction kept 3 bases outside the gene matches. In DNA, the CDR3 is TGTGCCAGCAGTCGGGACAGTCCGAACACCGGGGAGCTGTTTTTT. Amino acids: CASSRDSPNTGELFF.